This entry describes one T cell receptor beta chain. In the PCR, 60 Vbeta and 13 Jbeta primers were used. TCRdb keeps only in-frame clones here, not all; method: immunoSEQ multiplex PCR. The table records roughly 93,000 clones, more than 60% of them present only once. The data stem from a study of cytomegalovirus exposure and HLA in healthy donors. On the study more broadly: A prior analysis found 117 million unique TCR beta sequences from 170 million or so T cells.

V lost 3 bases and J lost 3, with 8 bases in between. In germline, CDR1 is LNHDA, CDR2 SQIVND (reference sequence). This CDR3 has 13 residues. The sequence derives from a human donor in good health. V gene TRBV19 combines with J gene TRBJ1-1, with D uncertain. Sequencing was done on a sample of PBMCs. CDR3 protein: CASSMVTYTEAFF. The CDR3, as DNA: TGTGCCAGTAGTATGGTAACATACACTGAAGCTTTCTTT.